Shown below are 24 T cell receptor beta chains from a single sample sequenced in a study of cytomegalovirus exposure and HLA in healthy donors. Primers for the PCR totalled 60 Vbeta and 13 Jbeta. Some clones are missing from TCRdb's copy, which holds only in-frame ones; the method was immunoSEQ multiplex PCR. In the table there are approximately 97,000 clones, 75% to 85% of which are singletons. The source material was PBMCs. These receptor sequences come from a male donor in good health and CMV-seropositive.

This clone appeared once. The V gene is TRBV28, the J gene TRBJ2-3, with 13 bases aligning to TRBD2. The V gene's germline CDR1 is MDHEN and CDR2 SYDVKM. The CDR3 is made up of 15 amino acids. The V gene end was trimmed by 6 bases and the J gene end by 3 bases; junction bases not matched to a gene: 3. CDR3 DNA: TGTGCCAGCAGCACGACTAGCGGGGGGACAGATACGCAGTATTTT. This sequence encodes CASSTTSGGTDTQYF.

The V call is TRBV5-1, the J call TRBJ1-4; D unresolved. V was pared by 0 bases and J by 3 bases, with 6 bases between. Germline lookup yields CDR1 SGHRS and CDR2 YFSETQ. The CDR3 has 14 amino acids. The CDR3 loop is CASSLGRANEKLFF. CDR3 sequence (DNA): TGCGCCAGCAGCTTGGGGAGGGCTAATGAAAAACTGTTTTTT.

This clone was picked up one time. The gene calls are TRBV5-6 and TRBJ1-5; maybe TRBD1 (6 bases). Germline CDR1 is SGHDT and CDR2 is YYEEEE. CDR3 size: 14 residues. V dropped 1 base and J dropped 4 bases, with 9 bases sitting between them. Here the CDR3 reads CASSLTGLNQPQHF. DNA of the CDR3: TGTGCCAGCAGCTTGACAGGGCTAAATCAGCCCCAGCATTTT.

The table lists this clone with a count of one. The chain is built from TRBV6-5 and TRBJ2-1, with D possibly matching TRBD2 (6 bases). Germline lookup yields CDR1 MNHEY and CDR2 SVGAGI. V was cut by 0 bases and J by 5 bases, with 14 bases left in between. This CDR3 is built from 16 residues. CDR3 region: CASSYSQWGEDNEQFF. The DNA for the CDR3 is TGTGCCAGCAGTTACTCCCAATGGGGGGAAGACAATGAGCAGTTCTTC.

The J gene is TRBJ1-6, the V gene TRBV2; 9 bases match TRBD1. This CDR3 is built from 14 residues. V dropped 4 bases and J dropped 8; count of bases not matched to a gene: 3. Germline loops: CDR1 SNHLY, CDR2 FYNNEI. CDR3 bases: TGTGCCAGCAGTGTAGGACAGGGGTATTCACCCCTCCACTTT. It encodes CASSVGQGYSPLHF. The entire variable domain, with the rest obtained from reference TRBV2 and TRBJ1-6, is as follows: EPEVTQTPSHQVTQMGQEVILRCVPISNHLYFYWYRQILGQKVEFLVSFYNNEISEKSEIFDDQFSVERPDGSNFTLKIRSTKLEDSAMYFCASSVGQGYSPLHFGNGTRLTVT.

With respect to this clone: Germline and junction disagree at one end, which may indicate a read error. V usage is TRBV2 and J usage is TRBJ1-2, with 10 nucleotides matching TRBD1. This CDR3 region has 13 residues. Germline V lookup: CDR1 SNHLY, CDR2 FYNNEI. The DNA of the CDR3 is TGTGCTAGCACCGGACAGGGGGTATATGGCTACACCTTC. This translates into CASTGQGVYGYTF. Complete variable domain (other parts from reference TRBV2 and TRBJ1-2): EPEVTQTPSHQVTQMGQEVILRCVPISNHLYFYWYRQILGQKVEFLVSFYNNEISEKSEIFDDQFSVERPDGSNFTLKIRSTKLEDSAMYFCASTGQGVYGYTFGSGTRLTVV.

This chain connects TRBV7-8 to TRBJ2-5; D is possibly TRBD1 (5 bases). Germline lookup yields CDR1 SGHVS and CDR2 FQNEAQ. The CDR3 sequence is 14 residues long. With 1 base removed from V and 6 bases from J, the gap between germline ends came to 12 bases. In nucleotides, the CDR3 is TGTGCCAGCAGCTTAGGCGGCCAGGGAAAGACCCAGTACTTC. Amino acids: CASSLGGQGKTQYF.

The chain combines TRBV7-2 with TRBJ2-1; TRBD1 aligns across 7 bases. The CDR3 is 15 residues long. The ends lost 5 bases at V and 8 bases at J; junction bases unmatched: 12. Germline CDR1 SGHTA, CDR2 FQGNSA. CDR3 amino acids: CASSHSGQFGDEQFF. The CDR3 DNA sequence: TGTGCCAGCAGCCATTCGGGACAGTTTGGCGATGAGCAGTTCTTC.

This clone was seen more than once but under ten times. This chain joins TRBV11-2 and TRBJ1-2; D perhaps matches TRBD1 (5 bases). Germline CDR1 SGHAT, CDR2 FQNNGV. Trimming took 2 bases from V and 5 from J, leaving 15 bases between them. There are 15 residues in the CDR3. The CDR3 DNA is TGTGCCAGCAGCTTACGGCAGGGTTGGATGTATGGCTACACCTTC. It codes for CASSLRQGWMYGYTF. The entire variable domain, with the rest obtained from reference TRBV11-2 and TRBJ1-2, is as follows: EAGVAQSPRYKIIEKRQSVAFWCNPISGHATLYWYQQILGQGPKLLIQFQNNGVVDDSQLPKDRFSAERLKGVDSTLKIQPAKLEDSAVYLCASSLRQGWMYGYTFGSGTRLTVV.

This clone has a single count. The CDR3 DNA follows: TGTGCCAGCAGCTTATTTGGGGGGGGCGAGACCCAGTACTTC. It yields the protein CASSLFGGGETQYF. V usage is TRBV7-9 and J usage is TRBJ2-5, with D possibly TRBD2 on 7 matching bases. Germline loops: CDR1 SEHNR, CDR2 FQNEAQ (reference sequence). Trimming took 2 bases from V and 5 from J, leaving 12 bases between them. This CDR3 region has 14 residues.

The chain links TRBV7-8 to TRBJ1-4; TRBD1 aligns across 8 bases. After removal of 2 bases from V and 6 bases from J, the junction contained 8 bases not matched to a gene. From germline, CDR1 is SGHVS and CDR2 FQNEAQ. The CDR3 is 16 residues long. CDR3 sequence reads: CASSLSTPGQDEKLFF. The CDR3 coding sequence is TGTGCCAGCAGCTTATCGACCCCGGGACAGGATGAAAAACTGTTTTTT.

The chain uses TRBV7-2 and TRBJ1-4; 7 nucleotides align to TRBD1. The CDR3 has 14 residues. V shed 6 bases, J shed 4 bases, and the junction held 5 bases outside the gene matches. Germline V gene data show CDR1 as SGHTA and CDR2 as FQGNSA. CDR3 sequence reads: CASRPTGYNEKLFF. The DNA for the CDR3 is TGTGCCAGCAGACCGACAGGGTATAATGAAAAACTGTTTTTT.

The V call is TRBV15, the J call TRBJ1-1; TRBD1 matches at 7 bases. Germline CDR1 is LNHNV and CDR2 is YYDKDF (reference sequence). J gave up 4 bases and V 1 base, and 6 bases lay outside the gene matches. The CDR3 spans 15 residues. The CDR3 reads CATSRGGQGGTEAFF. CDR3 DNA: TGTGCCACCAGCAGAGGTGGGCAGGGGGGCACTGAAGCTTTCTTT.

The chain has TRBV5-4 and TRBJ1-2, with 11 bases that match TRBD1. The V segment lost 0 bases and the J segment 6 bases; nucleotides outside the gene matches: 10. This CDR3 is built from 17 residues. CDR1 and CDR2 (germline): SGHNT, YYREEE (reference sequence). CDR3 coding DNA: TGTGCCAGCAGCTTGGCCCCCGGACAGGGGGCAAAGGATGGCTACACCTTC. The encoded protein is CASSLAPGQGAKDGYTF.

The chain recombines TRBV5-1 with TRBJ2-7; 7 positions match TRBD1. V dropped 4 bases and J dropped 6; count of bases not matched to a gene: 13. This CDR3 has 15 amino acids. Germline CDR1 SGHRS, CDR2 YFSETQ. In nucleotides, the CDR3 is TGCGCCAGCAGCCGGTCGTCGCAGGGGGAGTCCGAGCAGTACTTC. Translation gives CASSRSSQGESEQYF.

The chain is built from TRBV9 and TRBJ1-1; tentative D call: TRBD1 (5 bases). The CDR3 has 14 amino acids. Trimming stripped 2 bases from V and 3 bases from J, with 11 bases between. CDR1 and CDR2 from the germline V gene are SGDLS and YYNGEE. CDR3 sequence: CASSVTGQDTEAFF. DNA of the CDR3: TGTGCCAGCAGCGTTACTGGACAAGACACTGAAGCTTTCTTT.

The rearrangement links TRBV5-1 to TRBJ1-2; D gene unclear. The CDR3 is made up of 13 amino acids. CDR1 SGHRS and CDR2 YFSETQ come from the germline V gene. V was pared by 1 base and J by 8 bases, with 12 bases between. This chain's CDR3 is CASSLPGEGGYTF. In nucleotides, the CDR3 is TGCGCCAGCAGCTTGCCAGGCGAAGGAGGCTACACCTTC.

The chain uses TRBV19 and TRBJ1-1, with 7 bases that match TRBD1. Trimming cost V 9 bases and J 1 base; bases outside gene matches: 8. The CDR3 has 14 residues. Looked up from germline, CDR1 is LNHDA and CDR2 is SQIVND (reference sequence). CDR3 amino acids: CASPDRAGNTEAFF. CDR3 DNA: TGTGCCAGCCCTGACAGGGCGGGGAACACTGAAGCTTTCTTT.

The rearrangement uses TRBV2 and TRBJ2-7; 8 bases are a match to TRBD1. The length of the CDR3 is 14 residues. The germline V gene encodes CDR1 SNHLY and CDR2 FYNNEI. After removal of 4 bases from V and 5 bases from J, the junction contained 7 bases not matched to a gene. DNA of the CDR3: TGTGCCAGCAGTGTCCGGACAGGGCCTAACGAGCAGTACTTC. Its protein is CASSVRTGPNEQYF.

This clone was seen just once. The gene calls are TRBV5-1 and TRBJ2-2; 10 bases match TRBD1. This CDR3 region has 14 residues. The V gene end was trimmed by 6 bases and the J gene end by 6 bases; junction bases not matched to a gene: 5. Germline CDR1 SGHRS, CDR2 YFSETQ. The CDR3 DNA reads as TGCGCCAGCATCCGGACAGGGGGGTCCGGGGAGCTGTTTTTT. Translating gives CASIRTGGSGELFF.

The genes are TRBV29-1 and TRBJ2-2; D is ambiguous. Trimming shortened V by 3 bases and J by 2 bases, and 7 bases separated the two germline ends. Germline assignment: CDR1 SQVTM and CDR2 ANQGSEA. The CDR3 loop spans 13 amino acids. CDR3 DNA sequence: TGCAGCGTTGATGCGGATAACACCGGGGAGCTGTTTTTT. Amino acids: CSVDADNTGELFF.

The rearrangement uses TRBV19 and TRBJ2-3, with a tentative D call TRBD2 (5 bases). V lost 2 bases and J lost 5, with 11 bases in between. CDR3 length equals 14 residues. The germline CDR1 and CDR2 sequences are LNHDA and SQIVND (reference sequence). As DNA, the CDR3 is TGTGCCAGTAGTATACCTACGGAGGTAGATACGCAGTATTTT. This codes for CASSIPTEVDTQYF.

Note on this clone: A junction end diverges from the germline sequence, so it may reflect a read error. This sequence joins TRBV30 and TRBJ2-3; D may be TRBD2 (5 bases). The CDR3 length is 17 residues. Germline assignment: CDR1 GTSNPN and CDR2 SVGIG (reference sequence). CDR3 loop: CAWKPYGVYVSTDAQYF. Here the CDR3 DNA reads TGTGCCTGGAAGCCTTACGGGGTTTACGTGAGCACAGATGCGCAGTATTTT.

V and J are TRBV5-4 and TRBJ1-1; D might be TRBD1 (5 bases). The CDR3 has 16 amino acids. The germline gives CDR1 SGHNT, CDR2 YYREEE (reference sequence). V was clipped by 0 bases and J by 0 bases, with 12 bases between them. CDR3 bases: TGTGCCAGCAGCTTGGGGGGCGGTGGGATGAACACTGAAGCTTTCTTT. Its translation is CASSLGGGGMNTEAFF.